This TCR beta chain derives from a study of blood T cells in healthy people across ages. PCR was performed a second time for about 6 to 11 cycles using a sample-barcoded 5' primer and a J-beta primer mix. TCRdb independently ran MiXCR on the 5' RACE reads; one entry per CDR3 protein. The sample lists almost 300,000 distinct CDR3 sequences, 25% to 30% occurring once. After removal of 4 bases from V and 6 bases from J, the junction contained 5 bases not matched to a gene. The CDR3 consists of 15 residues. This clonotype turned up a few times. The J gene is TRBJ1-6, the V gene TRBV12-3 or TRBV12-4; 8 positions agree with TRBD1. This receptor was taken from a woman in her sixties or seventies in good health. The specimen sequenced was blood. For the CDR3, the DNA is TGTGCCAGCAGTTCGGACAGGGCGGTTAATTCACCCCTCCACTTT. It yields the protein CASSSDRAVNSPLHF.